The T cell receptor (beta chain) under discussion was sequenced for a study of CD8+ T cells in alopecia areata. Study-level results: In lesional scalp, particularly from alopecia totalis/universalis, clonality was higher than in normal scalp. Scalp sample data also include resident alphabeta T cells from normal skin.

Both CD4+ and CD8+ T cells were separated by sorting PBMCs. This clone turned up a few times. Its specificity is not known. This CDR3 spans 17 amino acids. CDR1 and CDR2 from the germline V gene are SGHAT and FQNNGV. Trimming stripped 1 base from V and 1 base from J, with 13 bases between. Reverse transcription of extracted RNA yielded cDNA, which provided the sequencing template. TCRdb keeps only in-frame clones here, not all; method: immunoSEQ multiplex PCR. The sample lists 90,000 to 150,000 clones; roughly two thirds were seen once. The specimen was CD4+ T cells sorted from blood. The gene calls are TRBV11-2 and TRBJ2-2; D is uncertain. The origin of this receptor is a human donor in good health. The CDR3 region has the DNA TGTGCCAGCAGCTTAGGTACATGGGCAGAGAACACCGGGGAGCTGTTTTTT. It encodes CASSLGTWAENTGELFF.